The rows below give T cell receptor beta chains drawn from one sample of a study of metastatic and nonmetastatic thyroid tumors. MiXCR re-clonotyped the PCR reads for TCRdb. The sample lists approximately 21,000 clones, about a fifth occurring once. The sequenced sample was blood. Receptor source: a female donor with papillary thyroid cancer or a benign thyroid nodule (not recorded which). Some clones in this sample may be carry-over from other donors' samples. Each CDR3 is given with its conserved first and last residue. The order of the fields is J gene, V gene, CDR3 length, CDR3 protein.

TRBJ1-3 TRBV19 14 CASRGQNSGNTIYF
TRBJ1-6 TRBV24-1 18 CATSVAPLATSYNSPLHF
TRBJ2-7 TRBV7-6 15 CASSFSTKPSYEQYF
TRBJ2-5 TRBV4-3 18 CASSQDYRTSLGQETQYF
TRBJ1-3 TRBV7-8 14 CASSLDSTGNTIYF
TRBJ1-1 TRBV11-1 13 CASSLGTGSEAFF
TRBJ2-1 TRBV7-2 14 CASSWTSGTNEQFF
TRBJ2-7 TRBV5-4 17 CASSLAGQGAIPYEQYF
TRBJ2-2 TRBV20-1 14 CSARTGKNTGELFF
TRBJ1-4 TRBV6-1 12 CASRASKERLFF
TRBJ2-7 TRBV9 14 CASSVAWGGYEQYF
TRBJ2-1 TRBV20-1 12 CSALGLGNEQFF
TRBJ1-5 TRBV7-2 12 CASSFLNQPQHF
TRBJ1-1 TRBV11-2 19 CASSLLRGTGGRLNTEAFF
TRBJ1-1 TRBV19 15 CASRGLGSLDTEAFF
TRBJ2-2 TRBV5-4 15 CASSGGGQPNGELFF
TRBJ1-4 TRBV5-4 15 CASSRGTGINEKLFF
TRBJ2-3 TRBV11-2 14 CAAGGEYGTDTQYF
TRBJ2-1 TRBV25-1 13 CASTALGLNEQFF
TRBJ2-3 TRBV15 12 CATSRGGEAQYF
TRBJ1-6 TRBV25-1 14 CASSGFGPSSPLHF
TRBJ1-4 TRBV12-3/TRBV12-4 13 CASSSLTREKLFF
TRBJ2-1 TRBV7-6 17 CASSLGAGYSSYNEQFF
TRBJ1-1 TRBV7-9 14 CASSPGQGATEAFF
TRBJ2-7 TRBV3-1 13 CASSRKTGHEQYF
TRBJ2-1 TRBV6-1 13 CASSEQGPEGQFF
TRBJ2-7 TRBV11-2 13 CASIPRDKIVQYF
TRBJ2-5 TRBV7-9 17 CASSYFRDRERGETQYF
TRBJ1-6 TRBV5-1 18 CASSTRDRGGIYNSPLHF
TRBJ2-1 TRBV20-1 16 CSAQTSGTSSYNEQFF
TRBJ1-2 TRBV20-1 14 CSARDWPGGYGYTF
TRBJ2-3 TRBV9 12 CASSVQEDTQYF
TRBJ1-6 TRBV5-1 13 CASSGDSNSPLHF
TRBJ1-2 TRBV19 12 CASSQGDYGYTF
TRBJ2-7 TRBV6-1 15 CASSEQGAGGYEQYF
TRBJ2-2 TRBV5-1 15 CASSLAGVGTGELFF
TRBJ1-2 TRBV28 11 CASSLAYGYTF
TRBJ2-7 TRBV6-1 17 CASSDFFSGGRLYEQYF
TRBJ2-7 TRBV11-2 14 CASSLRWTEHEQYF